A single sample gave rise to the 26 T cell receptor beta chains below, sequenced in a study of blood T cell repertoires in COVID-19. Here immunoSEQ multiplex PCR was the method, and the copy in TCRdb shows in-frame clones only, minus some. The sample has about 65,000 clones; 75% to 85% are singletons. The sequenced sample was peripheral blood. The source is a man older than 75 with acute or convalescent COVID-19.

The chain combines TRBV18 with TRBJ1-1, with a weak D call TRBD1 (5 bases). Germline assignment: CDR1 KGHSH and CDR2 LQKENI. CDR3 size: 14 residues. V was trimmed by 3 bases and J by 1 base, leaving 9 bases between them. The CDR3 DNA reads TGTGCCAGCTCACCGGACATAAAGAACACTGAAGCTTTCTTT. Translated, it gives CASSPDIKNTEAFF. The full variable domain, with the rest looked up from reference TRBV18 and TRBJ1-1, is NAGVMQNPRHLVRRRGQEARLRCSPMKGHSHVYWYRQLPEEGLKFMVYLQKENIIDESGMPKERFSAEFPKEGPSILRIQQVVRGDSAAYFCASSPDIKNTEAFFGQGTRLTVV.

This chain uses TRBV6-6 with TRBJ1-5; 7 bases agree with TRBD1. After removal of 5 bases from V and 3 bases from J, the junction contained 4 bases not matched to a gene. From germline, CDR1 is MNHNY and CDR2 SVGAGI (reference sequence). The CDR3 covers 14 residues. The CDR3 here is CASSKGQPNQPQHF. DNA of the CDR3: TGTGCCAGCAGTAAGGGACAGCCCAATCAGCCCCAGCATTTT.

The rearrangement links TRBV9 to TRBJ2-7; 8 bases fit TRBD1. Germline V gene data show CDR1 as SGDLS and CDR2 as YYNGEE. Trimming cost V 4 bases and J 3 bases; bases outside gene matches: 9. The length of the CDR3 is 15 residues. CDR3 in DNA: TGTGCCAGCAGCCCACAACAGGGGGGCTTCTACGAGCAGTACTTC. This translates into CASSPQQGGFYEQYF.

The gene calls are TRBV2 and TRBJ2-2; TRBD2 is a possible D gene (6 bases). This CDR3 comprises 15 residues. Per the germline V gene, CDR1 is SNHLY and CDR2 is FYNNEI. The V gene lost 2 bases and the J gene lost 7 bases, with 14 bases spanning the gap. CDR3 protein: CASSEQGLLNGELFF. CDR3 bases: TGTGCCAGCAGTGAACAGGGACTGCTAAACGGGGAGCTGTTTTTT.

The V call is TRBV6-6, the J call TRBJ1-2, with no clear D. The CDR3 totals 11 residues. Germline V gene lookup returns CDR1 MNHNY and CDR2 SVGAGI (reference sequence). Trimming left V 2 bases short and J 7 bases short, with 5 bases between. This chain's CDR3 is CASSYRVGYTF. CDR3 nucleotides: TGTGCCAGCAGTTACCGGGTTGGCTACACCTTC.

In nucleotides, the CDR3 is TGTGCCAGCAAAACAGGGGGTAGGGGCAATCAGCCCCAGCATTTT. Translated: CASKTGGRGNQPQHF. The chain is built from TRBV6-5 and TRBJ1-5; TRBD1 matches 8 bases. The CDR3 runs to 15 residues. Germline CDR1 reads MNHEY; CDR2 reads SVGAGI. V was clipped by 7 bases and J by 2 bases; unmatched bases: 7.

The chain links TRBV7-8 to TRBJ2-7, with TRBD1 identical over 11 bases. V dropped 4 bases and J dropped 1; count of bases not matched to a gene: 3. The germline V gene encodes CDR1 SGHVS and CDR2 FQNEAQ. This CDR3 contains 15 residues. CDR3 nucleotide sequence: TGTGCCAGCAGCTCGGACAGGGGGCGTTCCTACGAGCAGTACTTC. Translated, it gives CASSSDRGRSYEQYF.

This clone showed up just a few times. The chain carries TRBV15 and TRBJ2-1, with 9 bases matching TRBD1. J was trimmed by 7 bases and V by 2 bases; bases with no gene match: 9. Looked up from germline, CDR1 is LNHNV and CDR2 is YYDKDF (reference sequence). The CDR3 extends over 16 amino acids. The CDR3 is CATSRPTGGILNEQFF. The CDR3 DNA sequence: TGTGCCACCAGCAGACCTACAGGGGGCATCCTTAATGAGCAGTTCTTC.

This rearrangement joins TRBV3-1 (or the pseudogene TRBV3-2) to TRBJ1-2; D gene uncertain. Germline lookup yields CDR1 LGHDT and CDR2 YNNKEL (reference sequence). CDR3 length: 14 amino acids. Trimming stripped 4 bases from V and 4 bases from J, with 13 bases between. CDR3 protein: CASSPGLQSYGYTF. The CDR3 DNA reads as TGTGCCAGCAGCCCGGGGTTACAGAGCTATGGCTACACCTTC.

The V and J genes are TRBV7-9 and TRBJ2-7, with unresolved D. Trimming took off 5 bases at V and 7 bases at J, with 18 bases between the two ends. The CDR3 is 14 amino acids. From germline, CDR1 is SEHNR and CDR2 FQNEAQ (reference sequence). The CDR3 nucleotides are TGTGCCAGCAGCCCTGAGTCTAGACGAGAGGAGCAGTACTTC. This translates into CASSPESRREEQYF.

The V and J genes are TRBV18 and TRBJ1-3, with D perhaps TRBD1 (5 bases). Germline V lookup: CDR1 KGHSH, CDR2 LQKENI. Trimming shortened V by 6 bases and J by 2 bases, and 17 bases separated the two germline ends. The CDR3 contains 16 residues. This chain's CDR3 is CASSPPGSSTGNTIYF. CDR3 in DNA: TGTGCCAGCTCTCCGCCAGGGTCGTCAACTGGAAACACCATATATTTT.

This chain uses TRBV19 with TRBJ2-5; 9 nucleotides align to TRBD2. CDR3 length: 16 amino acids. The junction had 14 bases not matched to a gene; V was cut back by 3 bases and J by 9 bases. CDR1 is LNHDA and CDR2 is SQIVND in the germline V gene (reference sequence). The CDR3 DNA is TGTGCCAGTAGTATGCCCCATATAGGCGGGGGGGCCCCCCAGTACTTC. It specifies CASSMPHIGGGAPQYF.

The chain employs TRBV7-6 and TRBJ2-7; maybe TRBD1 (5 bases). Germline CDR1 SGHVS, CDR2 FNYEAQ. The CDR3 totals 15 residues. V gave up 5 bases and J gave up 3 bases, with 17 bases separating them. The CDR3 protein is CASSAGQGLIYEQYF. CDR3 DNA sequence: TGTGCCAGCAGCGCCGGGCAGGGCCTGATCTACGAGCAGTACTTC. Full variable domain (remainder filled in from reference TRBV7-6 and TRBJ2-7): GAGVSQSPRYKVTKRGQDVALRCDPISGHVSLYWYRQALGQGPEFLTYFNYEAQQDKSGLPNDRFSAERPEGSISTLTIQRTEQRDSAMYRCASSAGQGLIYEQYFGPGTRLTVT.

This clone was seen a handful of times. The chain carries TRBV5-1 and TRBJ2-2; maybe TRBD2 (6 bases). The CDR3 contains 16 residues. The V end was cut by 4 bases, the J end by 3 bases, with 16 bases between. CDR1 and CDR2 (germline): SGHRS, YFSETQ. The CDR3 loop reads CASSQLRGIDTGELFF. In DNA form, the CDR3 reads TGCGCCAGCAGCCAACTTCGGGGGATCGACACCGGGGAGCTGTTTTTT.

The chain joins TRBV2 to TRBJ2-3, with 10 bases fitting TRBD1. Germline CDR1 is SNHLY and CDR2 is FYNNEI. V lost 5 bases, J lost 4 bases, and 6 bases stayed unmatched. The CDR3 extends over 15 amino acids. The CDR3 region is CASSLTGGPPDTQYF. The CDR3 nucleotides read TGTGCCAGCAGTCTGACAGGGGGCCCCCCAGATACGCAGTATTTT.

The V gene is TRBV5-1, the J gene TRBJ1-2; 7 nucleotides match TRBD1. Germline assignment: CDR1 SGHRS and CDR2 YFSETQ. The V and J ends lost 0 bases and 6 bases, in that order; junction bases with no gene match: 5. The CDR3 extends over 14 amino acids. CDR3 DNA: TGCGCCAGCAGCTTGGACGCAGGGGGAAATGGCTACACCTTC. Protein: CASSLDAGGNGYTF.

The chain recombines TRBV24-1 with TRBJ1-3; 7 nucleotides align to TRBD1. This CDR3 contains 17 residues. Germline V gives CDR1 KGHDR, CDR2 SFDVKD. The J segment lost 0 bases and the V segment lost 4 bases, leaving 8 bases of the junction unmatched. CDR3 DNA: TGTGCCACCAGTGACCGACAGGGAAGGGCCTCTGGAAACACCATATATTTT. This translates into CATSDRQGRASGNTIYF.

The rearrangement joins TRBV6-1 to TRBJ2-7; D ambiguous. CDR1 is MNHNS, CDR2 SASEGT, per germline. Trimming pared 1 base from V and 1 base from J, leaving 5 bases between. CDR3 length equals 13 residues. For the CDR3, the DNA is TGTGCCAGCAGTGAAGGGCGGTCCTACGAGCAGTACTTC. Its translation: CASSEGRSYEQYF.

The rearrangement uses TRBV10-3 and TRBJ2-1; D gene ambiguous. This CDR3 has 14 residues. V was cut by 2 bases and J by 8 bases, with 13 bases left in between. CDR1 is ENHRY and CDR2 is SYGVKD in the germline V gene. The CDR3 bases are TGTGCCATCAGTGAGCCCGGGTCCGGCGATGAGCAGTTCTTC. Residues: CAISEPGSGDEQFF.

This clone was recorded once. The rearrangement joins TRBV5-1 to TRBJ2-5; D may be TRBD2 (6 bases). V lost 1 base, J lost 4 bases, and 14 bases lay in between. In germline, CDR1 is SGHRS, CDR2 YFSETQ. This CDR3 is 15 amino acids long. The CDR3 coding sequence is TGCGCCAGCAGCTTGACGGGGATGGGGGGAGAGACCCAGTACTTC. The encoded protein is CASSLTGMGGETQYF.

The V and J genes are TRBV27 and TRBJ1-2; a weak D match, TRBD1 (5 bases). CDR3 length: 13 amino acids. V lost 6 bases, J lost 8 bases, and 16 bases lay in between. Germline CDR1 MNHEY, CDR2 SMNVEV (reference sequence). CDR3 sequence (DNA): TGTGCCAGCAGACCGACGGGGGGAAGCGGCTACACCTTC. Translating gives CASRPTGGSGYTF.

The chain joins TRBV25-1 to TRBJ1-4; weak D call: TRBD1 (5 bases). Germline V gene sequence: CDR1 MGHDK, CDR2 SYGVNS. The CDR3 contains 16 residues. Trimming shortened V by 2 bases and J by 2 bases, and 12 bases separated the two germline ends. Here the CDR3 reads CASSEATGGTNEKLFF. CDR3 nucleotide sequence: TGTGCCAGCAGTGAAGCCACAGGAGGGACTAATGAAAAACTGTTTTTT.

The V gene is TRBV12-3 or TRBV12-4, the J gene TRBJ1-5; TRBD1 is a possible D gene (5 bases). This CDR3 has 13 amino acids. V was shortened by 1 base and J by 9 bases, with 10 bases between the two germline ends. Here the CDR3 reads CASSLGGERPQHF. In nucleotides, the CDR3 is TGTGCCAGCAGTTTAGGGGGGGAGCGGCCCCAGCATTTT.

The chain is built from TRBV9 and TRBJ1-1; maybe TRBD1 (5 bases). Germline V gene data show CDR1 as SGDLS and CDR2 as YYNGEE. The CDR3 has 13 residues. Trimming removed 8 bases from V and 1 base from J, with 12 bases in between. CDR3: CASTRVSNTEAFF. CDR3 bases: TGTGCCAGTACCAGGGTTTCGAACACTGAAGCTTTCTTT.

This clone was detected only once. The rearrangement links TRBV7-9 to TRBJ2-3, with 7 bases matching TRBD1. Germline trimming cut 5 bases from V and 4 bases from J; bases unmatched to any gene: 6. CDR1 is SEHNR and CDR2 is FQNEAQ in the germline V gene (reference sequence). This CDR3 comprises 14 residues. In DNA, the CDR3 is TGTGCCAGCAGCCCATGGACAGGTGCAGATACGCAGTATTTT. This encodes CASSPWTGADTQYF.

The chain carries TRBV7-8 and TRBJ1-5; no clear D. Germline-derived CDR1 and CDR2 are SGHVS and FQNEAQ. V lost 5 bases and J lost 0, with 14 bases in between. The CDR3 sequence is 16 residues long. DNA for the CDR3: TGTGCCAGCAGCCCCCTGGGAGGACCTAGCAATCAGCCCCAGCATTTT. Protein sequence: CASSPLGGPSNQPQHF.